The source of this T cell receptor beta chain is a study of technical replicates of blood from a few donors. TCRdb's table, derived via immunoSEQ multiplex PCR, lists solely in-frame clones and lacks some. This sample has 84,000 or so clones, with roughly 93% found just once. The CDR3 loop spans 15 amino acids. The ends were cut back, 0 bases at V and 13 bases at J, with 17 bases in the middle. Germline loops: CDR1 SGHDT, CDR2 YYEEEE. The sequenced sample consisted of T cells isolated from PBMCs. The chain combines TRBV5-6 with TRBJ1-6; D is uncertain. This sequence was found in a human donor in good health. CDR3 in amino acids: CASSLVYEGLSPLHF. CDR3 DNA sequence: TGTGCCAGCAGCTTGGTGTATGAGGGCCTTTCGCCCCTCCACTTT.